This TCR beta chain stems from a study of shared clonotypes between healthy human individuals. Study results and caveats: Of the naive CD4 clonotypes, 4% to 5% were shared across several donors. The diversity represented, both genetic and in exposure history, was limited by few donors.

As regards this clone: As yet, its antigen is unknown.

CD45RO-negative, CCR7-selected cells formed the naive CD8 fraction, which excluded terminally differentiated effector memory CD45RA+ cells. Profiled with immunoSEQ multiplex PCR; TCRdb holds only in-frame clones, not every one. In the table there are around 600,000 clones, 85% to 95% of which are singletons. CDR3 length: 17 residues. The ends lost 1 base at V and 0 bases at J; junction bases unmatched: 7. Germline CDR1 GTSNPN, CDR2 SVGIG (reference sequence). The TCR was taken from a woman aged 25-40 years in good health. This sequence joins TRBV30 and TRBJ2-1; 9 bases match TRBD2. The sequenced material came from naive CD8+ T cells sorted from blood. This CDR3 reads CAWSGSSSGISYNEQFF. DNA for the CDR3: TGTGCCTGGAGTGGTTCCTCTAGCGGGATCTCCTACAATGAGCAGTTCTTC.